Below, 23 T cell receptor beta chains from the same sample are listed, as sequenced in a study of OX40 agonist ivuxolimab in advanced cancers. Generated by immunoSEQ multiplex PCR, the TCRdb table keeps only in-frame clones and is missing some. Among around 89,000 clones listed, approximately 90% were seen once. Sequencing used CD4+ or CD8+ T cells sorted from blood, obtained in a trial of the OX40 agonist ivuxolimab. The receptor source for this set is an adult with an advanced solid tumor such as melanoma, head and neck, liver or kidney cancer.

The chain employs TRBV10-3 and TRBJ2-5; 7 bases match TRBD1. This CDR3 spans 16 amino acids. Trimming cost V 4 bases and J 3 bases; bases outside gene matches: 11. Germline V lookup: CDR1 ENHRY, CDR2 SYGVKD. The CDR3 nucleotides are TGTGCCATCAGTGTGGGACAGACAACCAGTGAAGAGACCCAGTACTTC. Amino acids: CAISVGQTTSEETQYF.

The chain carries TRBV29-1 and TRBJ2-5, with D possibly TRBD2 on 6 matching bases. Trimming took 4 bases from V and 3 from J, leaving 9 bases between them. The CDR3 covers 12 residues. In germline, CDR1 is SQVTM, CDR2 ANQGSEA. The chain's CDR3 is CSVGWGEETQYF. CDR3 nucleotide sequence: TGCAGCGTTGGCTGGGGGGAAGAGACCCAGTACTTC.

The CDR3, as DNA: TGTGCCAGTAGTGTTAGCGGGGAGCTGTTTTTT. Protein sequence: CASSVSGELFF. V is TRBV19 and J is TRBJ2-2; D call uncertain. The germline CDR1 and CDR2 sequences are LNHDA and SQIVND (reference sequence). This CDR3 region has 11 residues. V was pared by 5 bases and J by 7 bases, with 5 bases between.

The rearrangement uses TRBV5-1 and TRBJ2-5, with TRBD2 matching over 15 bases. Germline CDR1 is SGHRS and CDR2 is YFSETQ. The CDR3 totals 16 residues. V dropped 4 bases and J dropped 4; count of bases not matched to a gene: 5. CDR3 amino acids: CASSPMGLAGGETQYF. The CDR3 region has the DNA TGCGCCAGCAGCCCGATGGGACTAGCGGGGGGAGAGACCCAGTACTTC.

This clone was seen a single time. V and J are TRBV7-9 and TRBJ1-5; TRBD1 matches 11 bases. V gave up 5 bases and J gave up 6 bases; unmatched junction bases: 6. This CDR3 has 15 residues. Germline V gene sequence: CDR1 SEHNR, CDR2 FQNEAQ (reference sequence). As DNA, the CDR3 is TGTGCCAGCAGCCTACCGGGACAGGGGGTTCAGCCCCAGCATTTT. Its protein is CASSLPGQGVQPQHF.

This rearrangement joins TRBV25-1 to TRBJ1-4, with 12 bases identical to TRBD1. This CDR3 contains 18 residues. Trimming took 5 bases from V and 3 from J; bases not matched to a gene: 10. Germline CDR1 MGHDK, CDR2 SYGVNS. The CDR3 loop is CASSPVPGQGAPNEKLFF. CDR3 nucleotides: TGTGCCAGCAGTCCCGTACCGGGACAGGGGGCGCCTAATGAAAAACTGTTTTTT.

V gene TRBV4-1 combines with J gene TRBJ1-1; TRBD1 aligns across 7 bases. CDR1 is MGHRA, CDR2 YSYEKL, per germline. The V segment lost 6 bases and the J segment 3 bases; nucleotides outside the gene matches: 7. The CDR3 contains 14 residues. The CDR3 protein is CASRPRGIDTEAFF. The CDR3 nucleotides are TGCGCCAGCAGACCCAGGGGGATCGACACTGAAGCTTTCTTT.

The rearrangement uses TRBV7-9 and TRBJ2-7; D is unresolved. Trimming shortened V by 5 bases and J by 4 bases, and 12 bases separated the two germline ends. Per the germline V gene, CDR1 is SEHNR and CDR2 is FQNEAQ (reference sequence). This CDR3 comprises 13 residues. The CDR3 spells CASSISREYEQYF. In DNA form, the CDR3 reads TGTGCCAGCAGCATAAGCAGAGAATACGAGCAGTACTTC.

V and J are TRBV28 and TRBJ1-4; the D is unclear. There are 15 residues in the CDR3. Looked up from germline, CDR1 is MDHEN and CDR2 is SYDVKM. V lost 5 bases to trimming and J lost 4 bases, with 14 bases between them. CDR3 in DNA: TGTGCCAGCAGTCTCGCTGCGGGCGGTAATGAAAAACTGTTTTTT. Protein product: CASSLAAGGNEKLFF.

The rearrangement joins TRBV25-1 to TRBJ2-2; D possibly corresponds to TRBD2 (6 bases). The ends were cut back, 4 bases at V and 7 bases at J, with 7 bases in the middle. Germline CDR1 is MGHDK and CDR2 is SYGVNS. The CDR3 is made up of 12 amino acids. This CDR3 reads CASSGGVGELFF. In DNA form, the CDR3 reads TGTGCCAGCAGTGGGGGGGTCGGGGAGCTGTTTTTT.

The chain links TRBV10-3 to TRBJ1-2, with D possibly being TRBD1 (5 bases). Germline values: CDR1 ENHRY, CDR2 SYGVKD. V was shortened by 6 bases and J by 4 bases, with 12 bases between the two germline ends. The CDR3 runs 13 residues. The CDR3 loop is CAIRMTESYGYTF. CDR3 nucleotides: TGTGCCATCAGGATGACAGAAAGCTATGGCTACACCTTC.

The chain links TRBV4-1 to TRBJ2-1; 10 nucleotides line up with TRBD1. Germline V gene lookup returns CDR1 MGHRA and CDR2 YSYEKL. The CDR3 sequence is 15 residues long. The V segment lost 1 base and the J segment 6 bases; nucleotides outside the gene matches: 3. This chain's CDR3 is CASSQARTGGNEQFF. Written as DNA, the CDR3 is TGCGCCAGCAGCCAAGCCCGGACAGGGGGCAATGAGCAGTTCTTC.

CDR3 region: CASRKASGNTIYF. DNA for the CDR3: TGTGCCAGCAGGAAGGCCTCTGGAAACACCATATATTTT. The chain couples TRBV6-5 to TRBJ1-3; D gene unclear. CDR1 is MNHEY, CDR2 SVGAGI, per germline. V gave up 6 bases and J gave up 0 bases, with 6 bases separating them. The CDR3 consists of 13 residues.

The rearrangement uses TRBV27 and TRBJ1-2, with 8 bases lining up with TRBD1. The CDR3 is 15 amino acids. After removal of 3 bases from V and 0 bases from J, the junction contained 3 bases not matched to a gene. From germline, CDR1 is MNHEY and CDR2 SMNVEV (reference sequence). The CDR3 DNA is TGTGCCAGCAGTTTTAGGGGACAGGCTAACTATGGCTACACCTTC. Amino acid sequence: CASSFRGQANYGYTF.

The chain couples TRBV11-2 to TRBJ2-7; D perhaps matches TRBD2 (5 bases). Between the trimmed V and J ends, which lost 1 base and 3 bases, there was a span of 7 bases. The CDR3 totals 13 residues. CDR1 is SGHAT and CDR2 is FQNNGV in the germline V gene. The CDR3 DNA follows: TGTGCCAGCAGCTTAGGAGCGGACTACGAGCAGTACTTC. Protein: CASSLGADYEQYF.

CDR3 DNA sequence: TGTGCCAGCAGTTTAGGGGACAGGGCCTACGAGCAGTACTTC. This encodes CASSLGDRAYEQYF. The rearrangement links TRBV28 to TRBJ2-7; 9 positions agree with TRBD1. Germline V lookup: CDR1 MDHEN, CDR2 SYDVKM. V was clipped by 2 bases and J by 2 bases; unmatched bases: 1. The CDR3 length is 14 residues.

The rearrangement uses TRBV18 and TRBJ1-1; D gene unclear. Germline assignment: CDR1 KGHSH and CDR2 LQKENI. The CDR3 spans 13 residues. V lost 6 bases and J lost 5, with 13 bases in between. The chain's CDR3 is CASSRGEGTEAFF. The CDR3 DNA sequence: TGTGCCAGCTCCCGCGGCGAAGGGACTGAAGCTTTCTTT.

The rearrangement uses TRBV6-5 and TRBJ2-1; TRBD1 might be the D (6 bases). The CDR3 is 14 amino acids. Germline V gives CDR1 MNHEY, CDR2 SVGAGI. The V end lost 0 bases, the J end lost 5 bases, and 8 bases lay between the germline ends. CDR3 in DNA: TGTGCCAGCAGTTACTCGAAGGGGGACAATGAGCAGTTCTTC. Translated: CASSYSKGDNEQFF.

This clone was observed a single time. This sequence joins TRBV29-1 and TRBJ2-5; TRBD1 aligns across 8 bases. Per the germline V gene, CDR1 is SQVTM and CDR2 is ANQGSEA. J lost 4 bases, V lost 6 bases, and 4 bases had no gene match. This CDR3 has 12 amino acids. The DNA of the CDR3 is TGCAGCGTCTACCAGGGGGCAGAGACCCAGTACTTC. It specifies CSVYQGAETQYF.

The genes are TRBV7-2 and TRBJ2-3, with D perhaps TRBD1 or TRBD2 (5 bases each). Germline loops: CDR1 SGHTA, CDR2 FQGNSA. V was pared by 5 bases and J by 6 bases, with 12 bases between. There are 13 residues in the CDR3. CDR3 sequence: CASSPRWGDTQYF. The CDR3 nucleotides are TGTGCCAGCAGCCCCCGGTGGGGGGATACGCAGTATTTT.

V and J are TRBV11-3 and TRBJ2-1; possibly TRBD1 or TRBD2 for D (5 bases each). Germline V gene data show CDR1 as SGHNT and CDR2 as YENEEA. This CDR3 spans 13 amino acids. Trimming removed 0 bases from V and 10 bases from J, with 10 bases in between. The CDR3 bases are TGTGCCAGCAGCTTAGATTTGTGGGGGGAGCAGTTCTTC. This encodes CASSLDLWGEQFF. The full variable domain, rest sourced from reference TRBV11-3 and TRBJ2-1, is EAGVVQSPRYKIIEKKQPVAFWCNPISGHNTLYWYLQNLGQGPELLIRYENEEAVDDSQLPKDRFSAERLKGVDSTLKIQPAELGDSAVYLCASSLDLWGEQFFGPGTRLTVL.

The J gene is TRBJ2-6, the V gene TRBV6-5; no reliable D call. Germline lookup yields CDR1 MNHEY and CDR2 SVGAGI. Trimming took 6 bases from V and 0 from J, leaving 6 bases between them. The CDR3 has 14 residues. The CDR3 nucleotides read TGTGCCAGCAGGAAAAACTCTGGGGCCAACGTCCTGACTTTC. It yields the protein CASRKNSGANVLTF.

The chain combines TRBV4-3 with TRBJ2-3; TRBD2 aligns across 10 bases. CDR3 length: 20 residues. V lost 0 bases to trimming and J lost 2 bases; unmatched junction nucleotides: 14. The V gene's germline CDR1 is LGHNA and CDR2 YSLEER. CDR3 loop: CASSQDLALAGYLTTDTQYF. The CDR3 bases are TGCGCCAGCAGCCAAGATCTTGCACTAGCGGGATATCTTACCACAGATACGCAGTATTTT.